The entry that follows covers one T cell receptor beta chain sequence. Its antigen is currently unknown. Per the germline V gene, CDR1 is SGHTA and CDR2 is FQGNSA. CDR3 size: 16 residues. V was cut by 5 bases and J by 4 bases, with 19 bases left in between. Viral peptide pools were used in the ViraFEST assay to expand antigen-specific CD4+ T cells, and sequencing came afterward. Researchers isolated CD4+ T cells once approximately ten days of culture had elapsed. Vaccinated participants had no history of SARS-CoV-2 infection and tested negative for nucleocapsid antibodies. The sample is drawn from a study of vaccination effects on CD4 cells after COVID-19. Study information: Participants completed two doses of the BNT162b2 or mRNA-1273 vaccine.

Points from the study as a whole: Healthy vaccinees' vaccine-induced clones included only 1 of 255 that recognized common cold coronaviruses. Long after vaccination, the clones induced by infection and by vaccine shrank markedly in size.

Sequencing used immunoSEQ multiplex PCR; TCRdb keeps in-frame clones, though not all of them. The sample consists of 70,000 or so clones, approximately 74% of them appearing once. This specimen consisted of CD4+ T cells from PBMCs cultured with HCoV-NL63 spike peptides, obtained before COVID-19 vaccination. The origin of this receptor is a human donor who received a COVID-19 vaccine. The chain links TRBV7-2 to TRBJ2-3; tentatively, D is TRBD2 (6 bases). For the CDR3, the DNA is TGTGCCAGCAGCCTCTCCCGTGGGAGGCAACCAGATACGCAGTATTTT. Translation gives CASSLSRGRQPDTQYF.